This TCR beta chain emerged from a study of blood T cell repertoires in COVID-19. Study-level background: Acute and convalescent COVID-19 samples came from the United States, Italy and Spain. Sample material is recorded as cDNA or gDNA derived from T cells, B-cell-depleted T cells, or PBMCs.

The data were produced by immunoSEQ multiplex PCR, yet TCRdb's version contains in-frame clones alone and is incomplete. In the table there are 65,000 to 75,000 clones, roughly 87% of which are singletons. V shed 10 bases and J 5 bases; nucleotides not matched to a gene: 12. Germline V gene data show CDR1 as SGDLS and CDR2 as YYNGEE. There are 14 residues in the CDR3. The chain is built from TRBV9 and TRBJ1-2; 9 bases agree with TRBD1. This clonotype was obtained from a woman of 80 years or more with active or convalescent COVID-19. Sequenced sample: peripheral blood. This chain's CDR3 is CARNYRGQIYGYTF. CDR3 DNA sequence: TGTGCCCGTAATTACAGGGGGCAGATATATGGCTACACCTTC.